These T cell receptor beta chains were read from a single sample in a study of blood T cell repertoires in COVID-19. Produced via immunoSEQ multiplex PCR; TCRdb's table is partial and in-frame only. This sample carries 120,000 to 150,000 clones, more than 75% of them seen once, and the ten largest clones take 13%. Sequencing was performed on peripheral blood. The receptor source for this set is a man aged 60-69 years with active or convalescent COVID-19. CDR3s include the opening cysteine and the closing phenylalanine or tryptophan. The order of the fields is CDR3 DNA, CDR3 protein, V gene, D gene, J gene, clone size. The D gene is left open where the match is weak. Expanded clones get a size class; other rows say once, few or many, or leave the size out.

TGTGCCAGCAGCCAGGTCCTAGCGGGACTCACAGATACGCAGTATTTT	CASSQVLAGLTDTQYF	TRBV14	TRBD2	TRBJ2-3	.
TGTGCCAGCAGCTATACACTAGGCGCCGAGCAGTACTTC	CASSYTLGAEQYF	TRBV3-1/TRBV3-2	.	TRBJ2-7	few
TGTGCCAGCAGCTCCCCGCGGGGAACTGGAAACACCATATATTTT	CASSSPRGTGNTIYF	TRBV5-6	.	TRBJ1-3	.
TGTGCCAGCCAGGGACTAGCGGGACCCTACGAGCAGTACTTC	CASQGLAGPYEQYF	TRBV7-9	TRBD2	TRBJ2-7	.
TGCGCCAGCAGTGACAGGAGCGGGGGGGGAGGAGAGACCCAGTACTTC	CASSDRSGGGGETQYF	TRBV10-2	TRBD2	TRBJ2-5	once
TGTGCCAGCAGCACGCCCGGGACAGTTTACGAGCAGTACTTC	CASSTPGTVYEQYF	TRBV7-8	TRBD1	TRBJ2-7	.
TGTGCCAGCAGTTCCCCACTAGCGGGAGGCCCAGATACGCAGTATTTT	CASSSPLAGGPDTQYF	TRBV28	TRBD2	TRBJ2-3	once
TGTGCCAGCAGCTCGACAGGGGTTAATCAGCCCCAGCATTTT	CASSSTGVNQPQHF	TRBV7-2	TRBD1	TRBJ1-5	.
TGTGCCAGCGATACTTGGAGGGTAATCAGCAATCAGCCCCAGCATTTT	CASDTWRVISNQPQHF	TRBV28	.	TRBJ1-5	.
TGTGCCAGCAGCCAAGAAGGGCGGGGCGGAAGCTCCTACGAGCAGTACTTC	CASSQEGRGGSSYEQYF	TRBV3-1/TRBV3-2	.	TRBJ2-7	.
TGTGCCAGTAGTATCCCGGGCTACGAGCAGTACTTC	CASSIPGYEQYF	TRBV19	.	TRBJ2-7	.
TGCAGCGTTGAGTCGGGGTTCACAGATACGCAGTATTTT	CSVESGFTDTQYF	TRBV29-1	.	TRBJ2-3	few
TGTGCCAGCAGCTTAGGAGGTGGGCAGCCCCAGCATTTT	CASSLGGGQPQHF	TRBV5-6	.	TRBJ1-5	.